A single sample is the source of the 32 T cell receptor beta chains below, sequenced in a study of blood T cell repertoires in COVID-19. Generated by immunoSEQ multiplex PCR, the TCRdb table keeps only in-frame clones and is missing some. The sample carries roughly 140,000 clones, roughly 82% recorded once. Sequencing was done on a sample of peripheral blood. All receptors come from a woman aged 50 to 65 in a cohort sampled during active or convalescent COVID-19.

The V call is TRBV19, the J call TRBJ2-5; weak D call: TRBD1 (5 bases). Trimming shortened V by 5 bases and J by 2 bases, and 15 bases separated the two germline ends. The CDR3 is 15 residues long. Germline assignment: CDR1 LNHDA and CDR2 SQIVND (reference sequence). The CDR3 loop reads CASSPQGGSQETQYF. DNA of the CDR3: TGTGCCAGTAGTCCCCAGGGTGGATCACAAGAGACCCAGTACTTC.

This clone was observed a handful of times. This chain joins TRBV4-3 and TRBJ1-2; tentative D call: TRBD1 (5 bases). V was clipped by 4 bases and J by 6 bases, with 12 bases between them. The CDR3 contains 13 residues. Germline CDR1 LGHNA, CDR2 YSLEER. In nucleotides, the CDR3 is TGCGCCAGCAGCCCTTCCAGGGAAGATGGCTACACCTTC. This gives the protein CASSPSREDGYTF.

The genes are TRBV5-4 and TRBJ1-6; tentatively, D is TRBD1 (6 bases). This CDR3 contains 16 residues. Trimming shortened V by 3 bases and J by 0 bases, and 10 bases separated the two germline ends. Per the germline V gene, CDR1 is SGHNT and CDR2 is YYREEE (reference sequence). Here the CDR3 DNA reads TGTGCCAGCAGCTCAGGGGCCAGCTCCTATAATTCACCCCTCCACTTT. This gives the protein CASSSGASSYNSPLHF.

This clone has only a few counts. J is TRBJ2-5 and V is TRBV3-1 (or the pseudogene TRBV3-2); 8 positions match TRBD2. Germline-derived CDR1 and CDR2 are LGHDT and YNNKEL (reference sequence). The CDR3 sequence is 11 residues long. The chain's CDR3 is CVAGGQETQYF. CDR3 DNA sequence: TGTGTGGCGGGAGGCCAAGAGACCCAGTACTTC.

This clone has more than one count but fewer than ten. V and J are TRBV19 and TRBJ2-5, with D tentatively TRBD1 (5 bases). Per germline, CDR1 LNHDA and CDR2 SQIVND (reference sequence). V lost 6 bases and J 5 bases, leaving 10 bases between the germline ends. The CDR3 extends over 12 amino acids. The CDR3 reads CASSLDKETQYF. CDR3 coding DNA: TGTGCCAGTAGCCTGGACAAGGAGACCCAGTACTTC.

This chain links TRBV6-5 with TRBJ1-2; 10 nucleotides align to TRBD1. Germline CDR1 is MNHEY and CDR2 is SVGAGI. This CDR3 has 15 amino acids. The V segment lost 7 bases and the J segment 6 bases; nucleotides outside the gene matches: 11. The CDR3 nucleotides are TGTGCCAGCACCTTACCCGAAGGGACAGGGGATGGCTACACCTTC. This gives the protein CASTLPEGTGDGYTF.

The CDR3 protein is CASSNWDRPLLLTSGNTIYF. CDR3 nucleotides: TGTGCCAGCAGCAACTGGGACAGGCCCTTACTTTTAACCTCTGGAAACACCATATATTTT. The rearrangement links TRBV21-1 to TRBJ1-3; the table's TRBD1 call for D was not verified on the DNA. TRBV21-1 is marked as a pseudogene. The CDR3 is 20 residues long.

This chain joins TRBV7-2 and TRBJ1-3; D call uncertain. The V end was cut by 0 bases, the J end by 4 bases, with 4 bases between. CDR1 is SGHTA and CDR2 is FQGNSA in the germline V gene. CDR3 length: 13 amino acids. The DNA for the CDR3 is TGTGCCAGCAGCTTAGCCAGGGGAAACACCATATATTTT. The encoded protein is CASSLARGNTIYF.

This clone was counted a single time. This chain joins TRBV7-2 and TRBJ1-2; weak D call: TRBD1 (6 bases). Deletions cut 2 bases from V and 4 bases from J, with 20 bases between. Per the germline V gene, CDR1 is SGHTA and CDR2 is FQGNSA. There are 17 residues in the CDR3. CDR3 amino acids: CASSLSGGTGPGYGYTF. The CDR3 nucleotides read TGTGCCAGCAGCTTATCGGGGGGCACTGGGCCAGGCTATGGCTACACCTTC. Using reference TRBV7-2 and TRBJ1-2 for the parts outside the CDR3, the full variable domain is GAGVSQSPSNKVTEKGKDVELRCDPISGHTALYWYRQSLGQGLEFLIYFQGNSAPDKSGLPSDRFSAERTGGSVSTLTIQRTQQEDSAVYLCASSLSGGTGPGYGYTFGSGTRLTVV.

The table lists this clone with a few counts. The chain joins TRBV19 to TRBJ1-6; possible D gene TRBD1, 5 bases. Germline CDR1 LNHDA, CDR2 SQIVND (reference sequence). Deletions cut 3 bases from V and 8 bases from J, with 11 bases between. The CDR3 sequence is 14 residues long. The CDR3 reads CASSIGQGDSPLHF. The CDR3, as DNA: TGTGCCAGTAGTATTGGCCAGGGCGATTCACCCCTCCACTTT.

The V gene is TRBV10-1, the J gene TRBJ2-5; 10 positions agree with TRBD2. CDR3 length: 15 amino acids. Germline assignment: CDR1 WNHNN and CDR2 SYGVQD (reference sequence). The V segment lost 2 bases and the J segment 5 bases; nucleotides outside the gene matches: 5. The CDR3 DNA sequence: TGCGCCAGCAGTGAGAGCGGGGGGGCCCGGGAGACCCAGTACTTC. Residues: CASSESGGARETQYF.

This rearrangement joins TRBV2 to TRBJ1-4; 10 bases agree with TRBD1. The CDR3 is 15 amino acids. V was pared by 5 bases and J by 8 bases, with 8 bases of the junction left unmatched. The germline CDR1 and CDR2 sequences are SNHLY and FYNNEI. The CDR3, as DNA: TGTGCCAGCAGTTCGGACAGGGGGGTAAACGAAAAACTGTTTTTT. This gives the protein CASSSDRGVNEKLFF.

The V and J genes are TRBV19 and TRBJ1-6; 11 nucleotides align to TRBD1. Germline V CDR1 and CDR2: LNHDA, SQIVND (reference sequence). V shed 6 bases and J 7 bases; nucleotides not matched to a gene: 5. The CDR3 has 15 residues. The CDR3 DNA reads as TGTGCCAGTAGCAAGGACAGGGGGCGGAATTCACCCCTCCACTTT. Amino acids: CASSKDRGRNSPLHF.

CDR3 coding DNA: TGTGCCAGCCTCCAGGGGCCCGGGGAGCTGTTTTTT. It translates to CASLQGPGELFF. The chain joins TRBV7-8 to TRBJ2-2; possible D gene TRBD1, 6 bases. Germline assignment: CDR1 SGHVS and CDR2 FQNEAQ. The CDR3 covers 12 residues. The V gene lost 8 bases and the J gene lost 6 bases, with 10 bases spanning the gap.

The genes are TRBV15 and TRBJ1-2; weak D call: TRBD1 (6 bases). CDR1 LNHNV and CDR2 YYDKDF come from the germline V gene (reference sequence). Trimming took off 4 bases at V and 0 bases at J, with 18 bases between the two ends. There are 17 residues in the CDR3. The CDR3 spells CATSNPGQPEPNYGYTF. DNA for the CDR3: TGTGCCACCAGCAACCCAGGACAGCCTGAACCTAACTATGGCTACACCTTC. Supplemented by reference TRBV15 and TRBJ1-2, the full variable domain reads DAMVIQNPRYQVTQFGKPVTLSCSQTLNHNVMYWYQQKSSQAPKLLFHYYDKDFNNEADTPDNFQSRRPNTSFCFLDIRSPGLGDTAMYLCATSNPGQPEPNYGYTFGSGTRLTVV.

The chain uses TRBV7-9 and TRBJ1-1; a weak D match, TRBD1 (6 bases). Germline values: CDR1 SEHNR, CDR2 FQNEAQ (reference sequence). The CDR3 loop spans 13 amino acids. The V end was cut by 2 bases, the J end by 11 bases, with 15 bases between. The DNA for the CDR3 is TGTGCCAGCAGCTTATTATGGGGGCCCGGGGCTTTCTTT. It is translated as CASSLLWGPGAFF.

The chain recombines TRBV14 with TRBJ1-3, with TRBD1 as a possible D gene (6 bases). CDR1 is SGHDN and CDR2 is FVKESK in the germline V gene. The V end lost 6 bases, the J end lost 3 bases, and 18 bases lay between the germline ends. The CDR3 is 16 residues long. The CDR3: CASSDTGSWGGNTIYF. The CDR3 region has the DNA TGTGCCAGCAGTGATACAGGGTCCTGGGGTGGAAACACCATATATTTT.

V and J are TRBV7-9 and TRBJ1-5; D uncertain. Looked up from germline, CDR1 is SEHNR and CDR2 is FQNEAQ (reference sequence). The V and J ends lost 3 bases and 2 bases respectively, with 11 bases between them. This CDR3 has 15 amino acids. The CDR3: CASSFGSHGNQPQHF. DNA of the CDR3: TGTGCCAGCAGCTTCGGGTCCCATGGCAATCAGCCCCAGCATTTT.

The chain links TRBV19 to TRBJ1-1; tentatively, D is TRBD1 (6 bases). The CDR3 spans 18 residues. Between the trimmed V and J ends, which lost 4 bases and 3 bases, there was a span of 24 bases. Germline loops: CDR1 LNHDA, CDR2 SQIVND (reference sequence). The CDR3 reads CASSSLGTAPGGYTEAFF. The CDR3 nucleotides read TGTGCCAGTAGTAGCTTAGGGACGGCCCCTGGGGGCTACACTGAAGCTTTCTTT.

The gene calls are TRBV7-8 and TRBJ1-5, with TRBD1 matching 7 bases. This CDR3 is 17 amino acids long. The germline V gene encodes CDR1 SGHVS and CDR2 FQNEAQ. J lost 6 bases, V lost 5 bases, and 16 bases had no gene match. The CDR3 sequence is CASSGQVTSGLGQPQHF. The CDR3 DNA sequence: TGTGCCAGCAGCGGACAGGTTACGTCCGGGTTGGGTCAGCCCCAGCATTTT.

Written as DNA, the CDR3 is TGTGCCAGCAGCCCACAGGGAGGGCTAAACTATGGCTACACCTTC. Its translation is CASSPQGGLNYGYTF. This chain connects TRBV28 to TRBJ1-2; D may be TRBD1 (6 bases). Germline loops: CDR1 MDHEN, CDR2 SYDVKM. V lost 6 bases to trimming and J lost 2 bases, with 16 bases between them. This CDR3 is built from 15 residues.

Only one count was recorded for this clone. The CDR3 DNA reads TGCGCCAGCAGTCTTGACAGGGGGCGTATAGATACGCAGTATTTT. Its translation: CASSLDRGRIDTQYF. The chain couples TRBV4-3 to TRBJ2-3, with 10 nucleotides matching TRBD1. V was clipped by 6 bases and J by 5 bases; unmatched bases: 8. CDR1 is LGHNA and CDR2 is YSLEER in the germline V gene. This CDR3 region has 15 residues.

The gene calls are TRBV7-8 and TRBJ1-1; tentatively, D is TRBD1 (5 bases). CDR3 size: 17 residues. V was clipped by 1 base and J by 1 base, with 16 bases between them. CDR1 is SGHVS, CDR2 FQNEAQ, per germline. In nucleotides, the CDR3 is TGTGCCAGCAGCTTAGTAGCGGGATACAGGTCGAACACTGAAGCTTTCTTT. Residues: CASSLVAGYRSNTEAFF.

The V gene is TRBV11-3, the J gene TRBJ1-3; D is uncertain. Per germline, CDR1 SGHNT and CDR2 YENEEA. There are 13 residues in the CDR3. The germline V and J ends were trimmed by 5 bases and 4 bases, with 9 bases remaining between them. CDR3 in DNA: TGTGCCAGCAGCCCTACGCCCGGAAACACCATATATTTT. Amino acids: CASSPTPGNTIYF.

This clone was found a few times. The rearrangement joins TRBV5-4 to TRBJ1-6, with 7 bases aligning to TRBD1. V shed 3 bases, J shed 9 bases, and the junction held 15 bases outside the gene matches. The CDR3 totals 17 residues. Germline V gives CDR1 SGHNT, CDR2 YYREEE (reference sequence). CDR3 sequence reads: CASSSNVDRARGSPLHF. The CDR3, as DNA: TGTGCCAGCAGCTCCAACGTAGACAGGGCGAGGGGTTCACCCCTCCACTTT.

The rearrangement uses TRBV11-2 and TRBJ1-2; 8 bases agree with TRBD1. CDR1 is SGHAT and CDR2 is FQNNGV in the germline V gene. The CDR3 is 14 residues long. J lost 5 bases, V lost 1 base, and 3 bases had no gene match. This chain's CDR3 is CASSLGTGGYGYTF. In DNA form, the CDR3 reads TGTGCCAGCAGCTTAGGAACAGGGGGGTATGGCTACACCTTC.

The V call is TRBV7-6, the J call TRBJ2-1, with D possibly TRBD1 on 5 matching bases. With 1 base removed from V and 7 bases from J, the gap between germline ends came to 11 bases. Germline lookup yields CDR1 SGHVS and CDR2 FNYEAQ. CDR3 length equals 14 residues. CDR3 sequence (DNA): TGTGCCAGCAGCTTAGAGGGGTCCTTGAATGAGCAGTTCTTC. Protein sequence: CASSLEGSLNEQFF.

In its sample, this clone was seen once. The chain is built from TRBV5-4 and TRBJ2-7, with D possibly being TRBD2 (6 bases). Looked up from germline, CDR1 is SGHNT and CDR2 is YYREEE (reference sequence). The CDR3 runs to 16 residues. V lost 0 bases and J 4 bases, leaving 17 bases between the germline ends. The CDR3 nucleotides read TGTGCCAGCAGCTTGGGAGAGGACTACCCTATATACGAGCAGTACTTC. Amino acids: CASSLGEDYPIYEQYF.

The V gene is TRBV29-1, the J gene TRBJ2-1; perhaps TRBD1 as D (5 bases). The CDR3 has 12 residues. Trimming pared 7 bases from V and 9 bases from J, leaving 16 bases between. Germline V gives CDR1 SQVTM, CDR2 ANQGSEA. The CDR3 nucleotides read TGCAGCGCCCGATCAGGGTATGGTGAGCAGTTCTTC. It yields the protein CSARSGYGEQFF.

This chain links TRBV2 with TRBJ1-1; TRBD1 matches 10 bases. CDR3 length equals 13 residues. Trimming removed 6 bases from V and 6 bases from J; junction bases left unmatched: 4. Per the germline V gene, CDR1 is SNHLY and CDR2 is FYNNEI. CDR3 bases: TGTGCCAGCAGAGGGACAGGGGTGGCTGAAGCTTTCTTT. As protein: CASRGTGVAEAFF.

The chain recombines TRBV30 with TRBJ1-1; possibly TRBD1 for D (6 bases). The germline V gene encodes CDR1 GTSNPN and CDR2 SVGIG (reference sequence). This CDR3 has 14 residues. V lost 0 bases and J lost 4, with 12 bases in between. Here the CDR3 DNA reads TGTGCCTGGAGTGTCCCCGGGACATTCACTGAAGCTTTCTTT. Protein sequence: CAWSVPGTFTEAFF.

The chain couples TRBV19 to TRBJ2-7, with 8 bases that match TRBD1. The CDR3 is 15 amino acids. Per germline, CDR1 LNHDA and CDR2 SQIVND (reference sequence). V dropped 6 bases and J dropped 3; count of bases not matched to a gene: 10. The CDR3 region has the DNA TGTGCCAGTAGCAAACAATGGACAGGGATCTACGAGCAGTACTTC. It translates to CASSKQWTGIYEQYF.